The sequence of this TCR beta chain was determined in a study of T cell responses to AZD1222 COVID-19 vaccine. The study, taken as a whole, reports: Repertoires were obtained solely post-peak T cell response. The donors showed a predominance of white British ancestry and of females, with possible underestimation of clonal diversity.

Method: immunoSEQ multiplex PCR; TCRdb's copy keeps in-frame clones and lacks some. The sample carries 90,000 to 120,000 clones, roughly nine tenths recorded once. This clone was observed a single time. The antigen is undetermined. Per germline, CDR1 SGHTA and CDR2 FQGNSA. The ends were cut back, 7 bases at V and 3 bases at J, with 16 bases in the middle. The CDR3 is made up of 14 amino acids. The material was peripheral blood, obtained on day 0 of AZD1222 vaccination. The genes are TRBV7-2 and TRBJ2-7; D might be TRBD2 (6 bases). The receptor's source is an adult in good health. CDR3 DNA sequence: TGTGCCAGCACCCCGACTAGGAACAGCTACGAGCAGTACTTC. It specifies CASTPTRNSYEQYF.